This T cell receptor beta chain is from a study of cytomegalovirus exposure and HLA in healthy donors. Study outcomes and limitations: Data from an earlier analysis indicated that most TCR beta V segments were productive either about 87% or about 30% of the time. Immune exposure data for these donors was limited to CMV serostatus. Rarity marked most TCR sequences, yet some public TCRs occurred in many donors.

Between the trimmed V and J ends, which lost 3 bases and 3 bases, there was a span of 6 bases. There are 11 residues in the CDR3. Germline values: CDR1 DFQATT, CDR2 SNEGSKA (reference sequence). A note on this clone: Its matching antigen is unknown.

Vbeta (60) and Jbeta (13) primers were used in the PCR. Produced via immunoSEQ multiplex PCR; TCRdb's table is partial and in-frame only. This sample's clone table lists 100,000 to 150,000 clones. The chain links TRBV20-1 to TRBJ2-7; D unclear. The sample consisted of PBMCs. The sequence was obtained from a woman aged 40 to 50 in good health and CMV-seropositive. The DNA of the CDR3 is TGCAGTGCTAGTATTGTCTACGAGCAGTACTTC. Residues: CSASIVYEQYF.